This entry describes one T cell receptor beta chain. This specimen comes from a study of blood T cell repertoires in COVID-19. Study overall: Sources were T cells, B-cell-depleted T cells, or PBMCs; the material itself was cDNA or gDNA.

In the study's own analysis: Estimated nucleated cell counts came from reference gene primer amplification. Here immunoSEQ multiplex PCR was the method, and the copy in TCRdb shows in-frame clones only, minus some. The DNA gave D and trimming, while V, J and clone size come from that table. This repertoire shows tens of thousands of clones, around 90% found once; its top ten account for just over 5%. The trim removed 3 bases at V and 0 bases at J, leaving 5 bases unmatched. From germline, CDR1 is SGDLS and CDR2 YYNGEE. The CDR3 contains 16 residues. The TCR comes from a human donor in a cohort sampled during active COVID-19. The genes are TRBV9 and TRBJ2-2; TRBD1 matches 7 bases. Sequencing input: peripheral blood. CDR3: CASSERTGANTGELFF. DNA of the CDR3: TGTGCCAGCAGCGAACGGACAGGAGCGAACACCGGGGAGCTGTTTTTT.